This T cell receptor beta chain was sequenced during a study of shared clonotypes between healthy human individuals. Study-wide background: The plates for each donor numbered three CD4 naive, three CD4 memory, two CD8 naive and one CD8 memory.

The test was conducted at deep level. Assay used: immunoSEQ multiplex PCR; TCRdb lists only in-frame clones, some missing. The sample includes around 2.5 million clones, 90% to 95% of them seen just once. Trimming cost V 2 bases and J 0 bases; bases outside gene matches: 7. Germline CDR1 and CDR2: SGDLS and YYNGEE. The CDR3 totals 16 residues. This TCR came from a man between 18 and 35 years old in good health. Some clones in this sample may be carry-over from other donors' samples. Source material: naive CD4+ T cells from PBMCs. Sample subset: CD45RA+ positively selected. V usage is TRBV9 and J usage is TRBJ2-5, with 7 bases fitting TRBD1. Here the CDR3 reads CASSVGAGGYQETQYF. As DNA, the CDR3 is TGTGCCAGCAGCGTTGGGGCAGGGGGTTACCAAGAGACCCAGTACTTC.